These 6 T cell receptor beta chains came from one sample sequenced in a study of OX40 agonist ivuxolimab in advanced cancers. Some clones are missing from TCRdb's copy, which holds only in-frame ones; the method was immunoSEQ multiplex PCR. The repertoire holds about 50,000 clones, approximately 80% seen once, with 3% to 5% in the top ten. This specimen was CD4+ or CD8+ T cells sorted from blood, taken in a trial of the OX40 agonist ivuxolimab. The receptors derive from an adult with an advanced solid tumor such as melanoma, head and neck, liver or kidney cancer.

The V and J genes are TRBV28 and TRBJ1-4; 9 bases map to TRBD1. The CDR3 covers 13 residues. V lost 4 bases, J lost 8 bases, and 2 bases stayed unmatched. Per germline, CDR1 MDHEN and CDR2 SYDVKM. The CDR3 is CASSWTGAEKLFF. In DNA form, the CDR3 reads TGTGCCAGCAGTTGGACAGGGGCGGAAAAACTGTTTTTT.

This chain links TRBV6-5 with TRBJ2-7, with 12 bases fitting TRBD2. This CDR3 is 14 amino acids long. V lost 7 bases, J lost 5 bases, and 6 bases stayed unmatched. CDR1 and CDR2 (germline): MNHEY, SVGAGI. CDR3 coding DNA: TGTGCCAGCATTTCTAGCGGGAGGGTTCACGAGCAGTACTTC. As protein: CASISSGRVHEQYF.

The chain recombines TRBV18 with TRBJ2-1; 9 bases map to TRBD2. Per germline, CDR1 KGHSH and CDR2 LQKENI. This CDR3 comprises 15 residues. The V segment lost 0 bases and the J segment 7 bases; nucleotides outside the gene matches: 4. CDR3 nucleotide sequence: TGTGCCAGCTCACCACCGGGACTAGCAGAGAATGAGCAGTTCTTC. This gives the protein CASSPPGLAENEQFF.

The V gene is TRBV19, the J gene TRBJ2-3; tentative D call: TRBD2 (5 bases). Trimming stripped 7 bases from V and 0 bases from J, with 14 bases between. Germline V lookup: CDR1 LNHDA, CDR2 SQIVND (reference sequence). This CDR3 is built from 15 residues. CDR3 in amino acids: CASTQRLSSTDTQYF. In DNA form, the CDR3 reads TGTGCCAGTACCCAGCGGTTAAGTAGCACAGATACGCAGTATTTT.

This clone was seen more than once but under ten times. The chain is built from TRBV18 and TRBJ1-1; no clear D gene. CDR3 size: 16 residues. CDR1 is KGHSH, CDR2 LQKENI, per germline. V was pared by 3 bases and J by 2 bases, with 16 bases between. CDR3 bases: TGTGCCAGCTCACCCTGGGCCCTGGGAGACAACACTGAAGCTTTCTTT. Encoded protein: CASSPWALGDNTEAFF.

V usage is TRBV6-5 and J usage is TRBJ1-1, with D unresolved. The germline V gene encodes CDR1 MNHEY and CDR2 SVGAGI. The CDR3 covers 13 residues. The V end lost 2 bases, the J end lost 4 bases, and 8 bases lay between the germline ends. CDR3 coding DNA: TGTGCCAGCAGTTACGGGCGGACCACTGAAGCTTTCTTT. Its translation: CASSYGRTTEAFF.